These 14 T cell receptor beta chains were all obtained from the same sample, sequenced in a study of T cell responses to AZD1222 COVID-19 vaccine (dated by TCRdb to 2020 to 2023). Library preparation employed the immunoSEQ multiplex PCR assay. TCRdb obtained this table from immuneACCESS and retained in-frame rearrangements with V and J assigned. These tables miss some clones; where compared with another copy, unresolved V genes account for less than half of the shortfall, and the remainder is unexplained. This sample holds 150,000 to 200,000 clones; approximately 91% were observed only once. The biggest ten clones account for roughly 1.2% of the sample. According to the study, the label for this sample's time point signals: about 28 days (+/-7) after the second vaccine dose. Here the sequenced sample was peripheral blood, taken 28 days after the second AZD1222 dose. These receptors all come from an adult who received the AZD1222 COVID-19 vaccine.

The chain uses TRBV5-1 and TRBJ1-1; D is possibly TRBD1 (6 bases). V lost 4 bases to trimming and J lost 2 bases, with 12 bases between them. The CDR3 loop spans 14 amino acids. Germline CDR1 reads SGHRS; CDR2 reads YFSETQ. The CDR3 region is CASSPDRKNTEAFF. Here the CDR3 DNA reads TGCGCCAGCAGCCCGGACAGAAAAAACACTGAAGCTTTCTTT.

The CDR3 reads CASSLRRGATDTQYF. The CDR3 DNA follows: TGTGCCAGCAGCTTAAGGCGGGGGGCCACAGATACGCAGTATTTT. V is TRBV7-2 and J is TRBJ2-3, with 8 bases that match TRBD2. This CDR3 has 15 amino acids. The V and J ends lost 2 bases and 2 bases, in that order; junction bases with no gene match: 3. Germline values: CDR1 SGHTA, CDR2 FQGNSA.

The CDR3 DNA follows: TGTGCCAGCAGCCAAGATTGGGGGGGAAACACCATATATTTT. This codes for CASSQDWGGNTIYF. This chain connects TRBV4-2 to TRBJ1-3; D possibly corresponds to TRBD1 (5 bases). The V end was cut by 0 bases, the J end by 4 bases, with 7 bases between. Germline V lookup: CDR1 LGHNA, CDR2 YNFKEQ. The CDR3 is 14 amino acids.

CDR3 DNA sequence: TGCAGCGTTGAAGTGGGAGCTGGGGGCTCTGGAAACACCATATATTTT. Translating it yields CSVEVGAGGSGNTIYF. This rearrangement joins TRBV29-1 to TRBJ1-3, with D perhaps TRBD1 (5 bases). The germline V gene has CDR1 SQVTM and CDR2 ANQGSEA. Trimming left V 1 base short and J 0 bases short, with 13 bases between. The CDR3 covers 16 residues.

The genes are TRBV7-6 and TRBJ2-1, with 9 bases that match TRBD1. Germline CDR1 is SGHVS and CDR2 is FNYEAQ. There are 14 residues in the CDR3. With V trimmed by 3 bases and J by 7 bases, 4 bases remained unmatched. The DNA for the CDR3 is TGTGCCAGCAGCTTTGGACAGGGGAGGAATGAGCAGTTCTTC. As protein: CASSFGQGRNEQFF.

This clone was observed a few times. V and J are TRBV10-3 and TRBJ2-7, with 9 bases matching TRBD1. The CDR3 has 14 residues. The V and J ends lost 6 bases and 5 bases, in that order; junction bases with no gene match: 8. The germline V gene has CDR1 ENHRY and CDR2 SYGVKD. CDR3 nucleotides: TGTGCCATCAGGCTAACAGGGGGCCTGAACGAGCAGTACTTC. Protein sequence: CAIRLTGGLNEQYF.

The rearrangement links TRBV27 to TRBJ1-2; D is perhaps TRBD1 (5 bases). The CDR3 sequence is 13 residues long. Germline V CDR1 and CDR2: MNHEY, SMNVEV (reference sequence). V was cut by 7 bases and J by 3 bases, with 12 bases left in between. The CDR3 DNA sequence: TGTGCCAGCAAAGGCAGGGACCACTATGGCTACACCTTC. Its translation is CASKGRDHYGYTF.

This clone was observed a single time. The rearrangement joins TRBV7-2 to TRBJ2-7, with TRBD2 identical over 11 bases. The CDR3 is made up of 16 amino acids. The germline gives CDR1 SGHTA, CDR2 FQGNSA. Unmatched junction bases numbered 5, after V lost 2 bases and J lost 2 bases. CDR3 loop: CASSLRGTSGTYEQYF. As DNA, the CDR3 is TGTGCCAGCAGCTTACGGGGGACTAGCGGTACCTACGAGCAGTACTTC.

V and J are TRBV5-1 and TRBJ2-5; D possibly corresponds to TRBD1 (6 bases). Deletions cut 3 bases from V and 7 bases from J, with 16 bases between. The CDR3 length is 14 residues. CDR1 and CDR2 (germline): SGHRS, YFSETQ. CDR3 residues: CASSSGDTLGTQYF. The DNA for the CDR3 is TGCGCCAGCAGCTCAGGGGACACCTTAGGGACCCAGTACTTC.

This rearrangement joins TRBV10-3 to TRBJ2-7; TRBD1 aligns across 9 bases. The CDR3 is made up of 17 amino acids. Unmatched junction bases numbered 16, after V lost 4 bases and J lost 6 bases. Germline loops: CDR1 ENHRY, CDR2 SYGVKD. The CDR3 DNA reads TGTGCCATCAGTGTAAATTCTCGGGACAGGGAGAGCACCGAGCAGTACTTC. It codes for CAISVNSRDRESTEQYF.

The chain links TRBV2 to TRBJ2-1, with D possibly being TRBD1 or TRBD2 (5 bases each). There are 15 residues in the CDR3. CDR1 SNHLY and CDR2 FYNNEI come from the germline V gene. The V and J ends lost 9 bases and 7 bases respectively, with 22 bases between them. CDR3 region: CASIPTASSRNEQFF. For the CDR3, the DNA is TGTGCCAGTATACCGACAGCTAGCTCTCGGAATGAGCAGTTCTTC.

Written as DNA, the CDR3 is TGTGCCAGCAGCTCCGACGACAGACAACCATCTGGAAACACCATATATTTT. Its protein product is CASSSDDRQPSGNTIYF. The chain couples TRBV7-6 to TRBJ1-3, with a tentative D call TRBD1 (5 bases). CDR1 and CDR2 (germline): SGHVS, FNYEAQ. Trimming cost V 4 bases and J 1 base, with 17 bases left between them. The CDR3 totals 17 residues.

The chain recombines TRBV19 with TRBJ1-6, with D possibly being TRBD1 (5 bases). This CDR3 comprises 16 residues. V lost 4 bases and J 14 bases, leaving 24 bases between the germline ends. Germline V CDR1 and CDR2: LNHDA, SQIVND (reference sequence). The CDR3 DNA reads as TGTGCCAGTAGTACTGTTGGACCGGGGGGAATTGGAGCCCTCCACTTT. Translating gives CASSTVGPGGIGALHF.

The genes are TRBV9 and TRBJ1-2; no clear D. Per germline, CDR1 SGDLS and CDR2 YYNGEE. This CDR3 is built from 15 residues. Between the trimmed V and J ends, which lost 0 bases and 4 bases, there was a span of 13 bases. CDR3 nucleotide sequence: TGTGCCAGCAGCGTAGCTGCTCAGAGCCCCTATGGCTACACCTTC. This codes for CASSVAAQSPYGYTF.